This section outlines one T cell receptor beta chain sequence together with its context. What it binds is unknown. The data belong to a study of somatic mutations in cytotoxic T cells in rheumatoid arthritis. Turning to the study itself: Immediately following diagnosis and ahead of any treatment, patient blood (about 30 ml EDTA) was drawn. Including V beta1+ cells that were sequenced for TCRB, some T-cell populations stained with V beta antibodies were flow-sorted at nearly 100% purity. Regarding the study as a whole: Reported slight underrepresentation of TRBV07 in rheumatoid arthritis patients was not subjected to multiple-comparison adjustment.

CDR3 length: 13 amino acids. CDR1 is LNHDA, CDR2 SQIVND, per germline (reference sequence). The V and J ends lost 5 bases and 2 bases, in that order; junction bases with no gene match: 3. Authors' data handling: Large patient CD8+ clones, those above 1%, rarely matched published virus-specific TCRB sequences. Libraries were prepared by immunoSEQ multiplex PCR; TCRdb keeps only in-frame clonotypes and omits some of them. That table furnishes V, J and clone size, whereas the DNA furnished D and trimming. Of some 16,000 clones listed, over 65% are singletons. The receptor was isolated from an adult with rheumatoid arthritis. Specimen: CD8+ T cells sorted from blood. The chain carries TRBV19 and TRBJ2-7, with 7 bases identical to TRBD1. This chain's CDR3 is CASSWDSTYEQYF. The DNA of the CDR3 is TGTGCCAGTAGTTGGGACAGTACCTACGAGCAGTACTTC. The full variable domain, rest sourced from reference TRBV19 and TRBJ2-7, is DGGITQSPKYLFRKEGQNVTLSCEQNLNHDAMYWYRQDPGQGLRLIYYSQIVNDFQKGDIAEGYSVSREKKESFPLTVTSAQKNPTAFYLCASSWDSTYEQYFGPGTRLTVT.